A selection of T cell receptor beta chains follows, all from one sample in a study of T-cell reconstitution after alpha-beta-depleted transplantation in children. TCRdb reanalysed the PCR reads using MiXCR and keeps one entry per CDR3 protein. The sample lists 250,000 to 400,000 distinct CDR3 sequences; around 20% were seen once. The material sequenced was PBMCs, mostly from graft donor cells, taken 180 days after TCRalphabeta/CD19-depleted stem cell transplant. These receptors originate from a male patient younger than 18 who had a stem cell transplant for acute lymphoblastic leukemia, so the T cells may come from the graft donor. Both conserved end residues are part of each CDR3. Fields, in order: D gene, clone size, V gene, CDR3 length, J gene, CDR3 protein, CDR3 DNA. A D gene is named only where the DNA matches it firmly. Rows give clone size only sometimes, using once, few, many, or a class for an expanded clone.

>TRBD1|-|TRBV6-5|16|TRBJ1-1
CASSYGTVEMNTEAFF
TGTGCCAGCAGTTACGGGACAGTGGAAATGAACACTGAAGCTTTCTTT
>-|few|TRBV7-9|12|TRBJ2-7
CASSPQVHEQYF
TGTGCCAGCAGCCCACAGGTACACGAGCAGTACTTC
>-|few|TRBV6-1|14|TRBJ2-5
CASRMYRANGAQYF
TGTGCCAGCAGGATGTACAGGGCCAATGGGGCCCAGTACTTC
>TRBD2|-|TRBV19|15|TRBJ2-7
CASSLGGLDSYEQYF
TGTGCCAGTAGTTTAGGCGGACTAGACTCCTACGAGCAGTACTTC
>-|few|TRBV6-6|12|TRBJ2-5
CASSSHIGTQYF
TGTGCCAGCAGTTCCCACATCGGGACCCAGTACTTC
>TRBD2|once|TRBV7-2|15|TRBJ2-7
CASSLAGLTTYEQYF
TGTGCCAGCAGCTTAGCGGGACTAACCACCTACGAGCAGTACTTC
>-|-|TRBV5-1|13|TRBJ2-7
CASSLGESYEQYF
TGCGCCAGCAGCTTGGGGGAATCCTACGAGCAGTACTTC
>TRBD1|few|TRBV5-1|13|TRBJ1-2
CASRSTGTYGYTF
TGCGCCAGCAGGTCGACAGGGACCTATGGCTACACCTTC
>-|-|TRBV29-1|12|TRBJ1-2
CSSFSANYGYTF
TGCAGCTCTTTCAGTGCTAACTATGGCTACACCTTC
>TRBD2|few|TRBV3-1|15|TRBJ2-1
CASSQEEASGNEQFF
TGTGCCAGCAGCCAAGAGGAGGCTAGCGGGAATGAGCAGTTCTTC